The text below deals with one T cell receptor beta chain. Its matching antigen is unknown. Sequenced by immunoSEQ multiplex PCR; TCRdb stores in-frame clones only, minus some. The sample includes 160,000 or so clones, 84% of them seen just once. This entry comes from a study of cytomegalovirus exposure and HLA in healthy donors. Study as a whole: The roughly 670 first-cohort repertoires shared a platform with the 120 validation repertoires, as reported in a later analysis. Study-wide findings and caveats: The authors listed 164 TCR beta chains as cytomegalovirus-associated.

The CDR3 is made up of 15 amino acids. Germline values: CDR1 SGDLS, CDR2 YYNGEE. The ends lost 0 bases at V and 3 bases at J; junction bases unmatched: 2. A 120-subject validation cohort, separate from the approximately 670-subject first cohort, supplied the donors. The chain combines TRBV9 with TRBJ2-1; 8 bases map to TRBD1. The receptor was isolated from a young man in good health and CMV-seropositive. Sample: PBMCs. CDR3 loop: CASSVAGGDYNEQFF. The DNA for the CDR3 is TGTGCCAGCAGCGTAGCAGGGGGCGACTACAATGAGCAGTTCTTC.